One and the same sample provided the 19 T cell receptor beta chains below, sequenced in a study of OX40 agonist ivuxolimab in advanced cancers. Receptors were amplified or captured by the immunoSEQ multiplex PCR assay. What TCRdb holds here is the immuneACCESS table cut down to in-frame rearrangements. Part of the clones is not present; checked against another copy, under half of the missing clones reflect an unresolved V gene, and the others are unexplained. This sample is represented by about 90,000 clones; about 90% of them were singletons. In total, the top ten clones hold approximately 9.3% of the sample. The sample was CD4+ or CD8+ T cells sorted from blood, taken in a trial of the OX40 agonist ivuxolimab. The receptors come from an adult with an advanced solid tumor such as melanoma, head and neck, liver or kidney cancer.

The CDR3 nucleotides are TGTGCCTGGACTCCTGGGGCCAACGTCCTGACTTTC. It specifies CAWTPGANVLTF. The V and J genes are TRBV30 and TRBJ2-6; D ambiguous. The V gene's germline CDR1 is GTSNPN and CDR2 SVGIG (reference sequence). This CDR3 region has 12 residues. The V end lost 4 bases, the J end lost 2 bases, and 3 bases lay between the germline ends.

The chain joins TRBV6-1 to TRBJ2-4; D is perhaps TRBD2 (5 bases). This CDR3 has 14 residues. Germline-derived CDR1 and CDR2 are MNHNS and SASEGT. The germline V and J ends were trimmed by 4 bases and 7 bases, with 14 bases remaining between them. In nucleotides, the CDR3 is TGTGCCAGCAGTGTCCTGGGAGTTGAGAACATTCAGTACTTC. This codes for CASSVLGVENIQYF.

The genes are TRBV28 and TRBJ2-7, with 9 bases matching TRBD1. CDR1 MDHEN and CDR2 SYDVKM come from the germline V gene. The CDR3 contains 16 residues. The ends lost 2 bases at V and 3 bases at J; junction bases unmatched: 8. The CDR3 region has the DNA TGTGCCAGCAGTTTACCCCGGGACAGGGTGGGCTACGAGCAGTACTTC. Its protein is CASSLPRDRVGYEQYF. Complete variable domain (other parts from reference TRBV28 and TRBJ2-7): DVKVTQSSRYLVKRTGEKVFLECVQDMDHENMFWYRQDPGLGLRLIYFSYDVKMKEKGDIPEGYSVSREKKERFSLILESASTNQTSMYLCASSLPRDRVGYEQYFGPGTRLTVT.

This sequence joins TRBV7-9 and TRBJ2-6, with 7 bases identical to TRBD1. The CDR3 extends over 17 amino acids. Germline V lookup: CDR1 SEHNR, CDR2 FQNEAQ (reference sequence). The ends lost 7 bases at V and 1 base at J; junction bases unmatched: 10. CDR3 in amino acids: CASTSGQVASGANVLTF. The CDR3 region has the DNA TGTGCCAGCACCTCCGGACAGGTGGCTTCTGGGGCCAACGTCCTGACTTTC.

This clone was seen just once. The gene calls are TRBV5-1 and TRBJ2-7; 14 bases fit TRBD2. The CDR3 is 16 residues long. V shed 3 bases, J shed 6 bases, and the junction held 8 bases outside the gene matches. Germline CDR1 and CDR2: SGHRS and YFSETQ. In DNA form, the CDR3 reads TGCGCCAGCAGCTGGGGAACTGGGACTAGCGGGAGCGAGCAGTACTTC. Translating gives CASSWGTGTSGSEQYF.

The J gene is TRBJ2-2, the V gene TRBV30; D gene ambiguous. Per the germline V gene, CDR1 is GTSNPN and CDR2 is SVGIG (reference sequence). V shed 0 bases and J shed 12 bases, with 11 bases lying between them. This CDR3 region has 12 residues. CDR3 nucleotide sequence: TGTGCCTGGAGTGTAAATCAAGTCAAGCTGTTTTTT. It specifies CAWSVNQVKLFF.

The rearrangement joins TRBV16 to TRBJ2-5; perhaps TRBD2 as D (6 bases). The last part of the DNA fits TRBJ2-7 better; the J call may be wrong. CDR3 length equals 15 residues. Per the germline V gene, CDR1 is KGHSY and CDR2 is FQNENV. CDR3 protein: CASSITGSGTYEQYF. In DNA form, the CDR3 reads TGTGCCAGCAGCATTACAGGTAGCGGAACCTACGAGCAGTACTTC.

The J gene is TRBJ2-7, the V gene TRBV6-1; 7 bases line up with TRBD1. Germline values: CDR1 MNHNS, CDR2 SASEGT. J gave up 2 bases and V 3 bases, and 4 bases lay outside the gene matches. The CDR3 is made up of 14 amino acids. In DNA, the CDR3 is TGTGCCAGCAGTGAGACAGGGTTCACCTACGAGCAGTACTTC. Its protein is CASSETGFTYEQYF.

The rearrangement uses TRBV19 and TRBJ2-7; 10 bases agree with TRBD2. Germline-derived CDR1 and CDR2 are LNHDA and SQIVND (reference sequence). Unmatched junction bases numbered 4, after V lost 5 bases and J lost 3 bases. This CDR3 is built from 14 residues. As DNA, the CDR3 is TGTGCCAGTAGTCTTATAGCGGGAGGCTACGAGCAGTACTTC. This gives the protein CASSLIAGGYEQYF.

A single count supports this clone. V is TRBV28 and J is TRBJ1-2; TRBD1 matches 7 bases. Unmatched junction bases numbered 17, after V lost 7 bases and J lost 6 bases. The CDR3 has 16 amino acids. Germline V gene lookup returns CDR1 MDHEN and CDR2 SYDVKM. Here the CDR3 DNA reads TGTGCCAGCATAACCGGGACAGCGGAGCTGTCGAATGGCTACACCTTC. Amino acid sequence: CASITGTAELSNGYTF.

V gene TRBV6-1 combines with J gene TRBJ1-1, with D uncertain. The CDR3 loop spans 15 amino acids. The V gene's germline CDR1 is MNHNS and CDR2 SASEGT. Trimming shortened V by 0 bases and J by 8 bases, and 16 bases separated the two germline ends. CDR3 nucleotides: TGTGCCAGCAGTGAAGCCGTGTGGTTTAGGACCGAAGCTTTCTTT. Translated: CASSEAVWFRTEAFF.

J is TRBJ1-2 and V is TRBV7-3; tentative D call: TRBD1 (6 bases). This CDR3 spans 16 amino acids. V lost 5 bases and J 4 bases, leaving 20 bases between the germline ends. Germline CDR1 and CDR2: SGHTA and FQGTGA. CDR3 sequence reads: CASSPEVQGFPYGYTF. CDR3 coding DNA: TGTGCCAGCAGCCCAGAGGTACAGGGATTCCCCTATGGCTACACCTTC.

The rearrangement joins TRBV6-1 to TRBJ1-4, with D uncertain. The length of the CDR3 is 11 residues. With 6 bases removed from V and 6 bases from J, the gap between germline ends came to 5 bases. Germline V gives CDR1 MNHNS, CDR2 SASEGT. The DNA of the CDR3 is TGTGCCAGCAGGGGGTATGAAAAACTGTTTTTT. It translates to CASRGYEKLFF.

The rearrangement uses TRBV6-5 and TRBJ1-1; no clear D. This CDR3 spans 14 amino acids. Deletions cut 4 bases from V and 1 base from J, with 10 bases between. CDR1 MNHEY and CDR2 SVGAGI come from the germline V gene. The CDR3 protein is CASSSPAANTEAFF. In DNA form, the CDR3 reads TGTGCCAGCAGTTCTCCGGCAGCGAACACTGAAGCTTTCTTT.

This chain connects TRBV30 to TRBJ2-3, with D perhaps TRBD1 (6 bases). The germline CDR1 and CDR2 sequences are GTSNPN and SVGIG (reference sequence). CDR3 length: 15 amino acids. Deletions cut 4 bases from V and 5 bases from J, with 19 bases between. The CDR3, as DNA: TGTGCCTGGACCAGACAGGCCACAACATTAGATACGCAGTATTTT. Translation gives CAWTRQATTLDTQYF.

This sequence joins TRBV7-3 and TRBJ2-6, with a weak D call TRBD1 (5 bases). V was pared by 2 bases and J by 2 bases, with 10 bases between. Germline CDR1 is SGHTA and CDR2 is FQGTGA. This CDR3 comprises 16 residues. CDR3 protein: CASSLSTAPGANVLTF. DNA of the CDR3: TGTGCCAGCAGCTTATCGACAGCTCCTGGGGCCAACGTCCTGACTTTC.

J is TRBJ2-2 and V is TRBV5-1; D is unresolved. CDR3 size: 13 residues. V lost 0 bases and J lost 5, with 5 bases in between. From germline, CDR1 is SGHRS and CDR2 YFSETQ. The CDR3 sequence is CASSLVKTGELFF. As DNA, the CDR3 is TGCGCCAGCAGCTTGGTCAAGACCGGGGAGCTGTTTTTT. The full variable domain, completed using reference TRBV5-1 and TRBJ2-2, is KAGVTQTPRYLIKTRGQQVTLSCSPISGHRSVSWYQQTPGQGLQFLFEYFSETQRNKGNFPGRFSGRQFSNSRSEMNVSTLELGDSALYLCASSLVKTGELFFGEGSRLTVL.

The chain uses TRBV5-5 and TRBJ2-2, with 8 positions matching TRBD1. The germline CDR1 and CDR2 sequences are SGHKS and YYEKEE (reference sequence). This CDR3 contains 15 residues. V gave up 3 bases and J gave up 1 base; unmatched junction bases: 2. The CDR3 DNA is TGTGCCAGCAGCTCCGGGACAGGGAACACCGGGGAGCTGTTTTTT. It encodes CASSSGTGNTGELFF.

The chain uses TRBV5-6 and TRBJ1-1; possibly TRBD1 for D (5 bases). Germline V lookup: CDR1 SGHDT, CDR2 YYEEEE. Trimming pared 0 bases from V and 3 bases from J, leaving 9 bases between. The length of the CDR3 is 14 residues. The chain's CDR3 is CASSLGQLYTEAFF. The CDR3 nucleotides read TGTGCCAGCAGCTTGGGACAGCTATACACTGAAGCTTTCTTT.